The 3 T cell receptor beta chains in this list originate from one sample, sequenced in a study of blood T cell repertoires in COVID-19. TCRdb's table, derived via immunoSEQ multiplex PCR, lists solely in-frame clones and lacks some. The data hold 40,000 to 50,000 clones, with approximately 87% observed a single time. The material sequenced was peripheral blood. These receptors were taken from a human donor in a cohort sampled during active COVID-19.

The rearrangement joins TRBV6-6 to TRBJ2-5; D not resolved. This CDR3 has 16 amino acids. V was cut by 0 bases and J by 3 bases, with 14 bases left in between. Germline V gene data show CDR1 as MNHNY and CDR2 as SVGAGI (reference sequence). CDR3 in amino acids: CASSYSLDIIKETQYF. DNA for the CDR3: TGTGCCAGCAGTTACTCGTTAGATATCATTAAAGAGACCCAGTACTTC.

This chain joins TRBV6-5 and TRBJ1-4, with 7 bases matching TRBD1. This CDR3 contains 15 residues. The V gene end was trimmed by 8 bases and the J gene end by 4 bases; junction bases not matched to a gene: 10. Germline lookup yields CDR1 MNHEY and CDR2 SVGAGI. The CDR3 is CASGDRQGGNEKLFF. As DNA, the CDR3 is TGTGCCAGCGGGGACCGGCAGGGGGGTAATGAAAAACTGTTTTTT.

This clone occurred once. CDR3 protein: CASSYSSRGREQYF. In DNA, the CDR3 is TGTGCCAGCAGTTACTCGTCCAGGGGGCGTGAGCAGTACTTC. The J gene is TRBJ2-7, the V gene TRBV6-6; 8 bases are shared with TRBD1. CDR1 and CDR2 (germline): MNHNY, SVGAGI (reference sequence). The CDR3 sequence is 14 residues long. Trimming at V came to 0 bases and at J to 7 bases, leaving 5 bases not matched to a gene.